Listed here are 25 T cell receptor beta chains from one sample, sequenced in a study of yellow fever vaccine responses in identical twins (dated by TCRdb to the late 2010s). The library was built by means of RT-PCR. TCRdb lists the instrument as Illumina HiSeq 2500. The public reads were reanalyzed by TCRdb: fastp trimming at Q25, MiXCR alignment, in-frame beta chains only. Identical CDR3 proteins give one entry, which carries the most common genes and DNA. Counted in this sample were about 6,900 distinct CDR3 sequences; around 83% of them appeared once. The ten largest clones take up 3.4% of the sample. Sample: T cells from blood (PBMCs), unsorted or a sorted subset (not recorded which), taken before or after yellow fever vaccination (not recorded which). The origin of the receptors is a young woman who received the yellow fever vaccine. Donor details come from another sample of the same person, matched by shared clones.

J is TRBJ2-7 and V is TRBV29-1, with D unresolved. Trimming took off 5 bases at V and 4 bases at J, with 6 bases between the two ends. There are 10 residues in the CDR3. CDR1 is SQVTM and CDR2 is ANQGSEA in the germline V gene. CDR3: CSVLQYEQYF. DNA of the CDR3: TGCAGCGTTCTCCAATACGAGCAGTACTTC.

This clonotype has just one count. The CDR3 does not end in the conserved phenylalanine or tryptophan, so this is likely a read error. The CDR3 bases are TGTGCCAGCAGCTTAAATAGAGGGGGACCCTACAATGAGCAGTTCTAC. Protein product: CASSLNRGGPYNEQFY. V gene TRBV7-3 combines with J gene TRBJ2-1, with D possibly being TRBD1 (6 bases). The length of the CDR3 is 16 residues. V dropped 1 base and J dropped 2 bases, with 12 bases sitting between them. Germline CDR1 is SGHTA and CDR2 is FQGTGA.

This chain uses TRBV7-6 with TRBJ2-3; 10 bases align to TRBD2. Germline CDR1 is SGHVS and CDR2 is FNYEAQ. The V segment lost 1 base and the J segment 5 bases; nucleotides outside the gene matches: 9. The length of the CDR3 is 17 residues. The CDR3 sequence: CASSLVPAGGMVDTQYF. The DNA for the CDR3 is TGTGCCAGCAGCTTAGTTCCAGCGGGAGGGATGGTAGATACGCAGTATTTT.

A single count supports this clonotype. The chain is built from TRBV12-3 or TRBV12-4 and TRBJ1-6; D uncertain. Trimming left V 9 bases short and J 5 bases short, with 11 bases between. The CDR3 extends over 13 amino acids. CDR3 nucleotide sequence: TGTGCCAGTTTCGGGTTACATAATTCACCCCTCCACTTT. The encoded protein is CASFGLHNSPLHF.

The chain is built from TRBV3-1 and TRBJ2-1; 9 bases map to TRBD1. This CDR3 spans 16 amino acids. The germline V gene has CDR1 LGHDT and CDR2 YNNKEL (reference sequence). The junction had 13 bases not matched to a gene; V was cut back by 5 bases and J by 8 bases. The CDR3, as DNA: TGTGCCAGCAGCTATATTAGGACAGGGGCTTTCGATGAGCAGTTCTTC. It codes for CASSYIRTGAFDEQFF.

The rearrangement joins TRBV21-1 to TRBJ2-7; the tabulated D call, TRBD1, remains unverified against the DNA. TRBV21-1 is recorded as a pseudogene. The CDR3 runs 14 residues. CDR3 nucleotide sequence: TGTGCCCACCTCGTGTTTCCCAAGGGGTACGAGCAGTACTTC. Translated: CAHLVFPKGYEQYF.

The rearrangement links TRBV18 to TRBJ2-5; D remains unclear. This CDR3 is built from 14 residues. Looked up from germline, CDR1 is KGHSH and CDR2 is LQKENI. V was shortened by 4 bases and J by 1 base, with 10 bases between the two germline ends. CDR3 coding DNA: TGTGCCAGCTCACTTCAGGAGCTCCAAGAGACCCAGTACTTC. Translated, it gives CASSLQELQETQYF.

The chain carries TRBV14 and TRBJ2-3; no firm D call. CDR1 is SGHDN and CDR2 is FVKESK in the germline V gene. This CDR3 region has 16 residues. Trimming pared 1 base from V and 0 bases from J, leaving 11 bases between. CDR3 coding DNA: TGTGCCAGCAGCCAAGGATATATACGGAGCACAGATACGCAGTATTTT. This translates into CASSQGYIRSTDTQYF.

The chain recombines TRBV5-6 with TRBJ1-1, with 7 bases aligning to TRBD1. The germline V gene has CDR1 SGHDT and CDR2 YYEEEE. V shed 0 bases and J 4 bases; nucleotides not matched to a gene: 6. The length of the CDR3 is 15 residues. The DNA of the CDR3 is TGTGCCAGCAGCTTGGCGTGGGGACAGACCACTGAAGCTTTCTTT. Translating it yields CASSLAWGQTTEAFF.

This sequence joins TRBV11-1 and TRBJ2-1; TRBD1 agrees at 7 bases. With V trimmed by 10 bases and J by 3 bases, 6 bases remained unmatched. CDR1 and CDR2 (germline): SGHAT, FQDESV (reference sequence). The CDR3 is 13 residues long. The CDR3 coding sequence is TGTGCCATCGGGACAGAGGACTACAATGAGCAGTTCTTC. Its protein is CAIGTEDYNEQFF.

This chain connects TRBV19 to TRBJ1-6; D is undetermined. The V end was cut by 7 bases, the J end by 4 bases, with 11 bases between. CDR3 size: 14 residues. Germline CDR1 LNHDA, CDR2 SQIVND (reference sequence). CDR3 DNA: TGTGCCAGTACCAAGACGGATTATAATTCACCCCTCCACTTT. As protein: CASTKTDYNSPLHF.

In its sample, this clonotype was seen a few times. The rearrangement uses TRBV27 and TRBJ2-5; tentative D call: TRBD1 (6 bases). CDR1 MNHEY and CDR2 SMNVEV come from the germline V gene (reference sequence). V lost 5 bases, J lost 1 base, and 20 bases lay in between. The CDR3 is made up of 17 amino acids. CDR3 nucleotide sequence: TGTGCCAGCAGTCCGACGGACAGAACCATACTCCAAGAGACCCAGTACTTC. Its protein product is CASSPTDRTILQETQYF.

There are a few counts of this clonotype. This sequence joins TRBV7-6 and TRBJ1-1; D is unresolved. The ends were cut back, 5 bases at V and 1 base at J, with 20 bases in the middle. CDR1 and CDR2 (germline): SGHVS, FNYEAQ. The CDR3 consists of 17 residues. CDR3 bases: TGTGCCAGCAGCCCCGGGTCCGCAGCTAGAAAGAACACTGAAGCTTTCTTT. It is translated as CASSPGSAARKNTEAFF.

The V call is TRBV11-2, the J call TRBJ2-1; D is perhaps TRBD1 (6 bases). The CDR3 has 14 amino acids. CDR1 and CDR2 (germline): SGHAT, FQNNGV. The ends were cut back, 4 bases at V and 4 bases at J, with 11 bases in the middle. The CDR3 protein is CASSSDGQYNEQFF. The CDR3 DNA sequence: TGTGCCAGCAGCTCCGATGGACAGTACAATGAGCAGTTCTTC.

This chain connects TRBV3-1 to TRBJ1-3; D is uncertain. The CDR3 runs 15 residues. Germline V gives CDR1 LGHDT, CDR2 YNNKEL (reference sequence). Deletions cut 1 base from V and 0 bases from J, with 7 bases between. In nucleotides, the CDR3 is TGTGCCAGCAGCCAAGGGCAGAGCTCTGGAAACACCATATATTTT. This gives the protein CASSQGQSSGNTIYF.

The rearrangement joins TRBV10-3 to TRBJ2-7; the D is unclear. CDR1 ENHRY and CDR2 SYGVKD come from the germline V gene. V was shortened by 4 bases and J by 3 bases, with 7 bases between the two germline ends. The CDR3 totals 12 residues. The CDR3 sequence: CAISGSGYEQYF. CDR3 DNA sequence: TGTGCCATCAGTGGCAGTGGCTACGAGCAGTACTTC.

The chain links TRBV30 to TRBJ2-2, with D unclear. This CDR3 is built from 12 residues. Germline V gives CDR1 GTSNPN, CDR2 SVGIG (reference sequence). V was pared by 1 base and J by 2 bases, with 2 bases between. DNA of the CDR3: TGTGCCTGGAGTGGTAACACCGGGGAGCTGTTTTTT. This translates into CAWSGNTGELFF.

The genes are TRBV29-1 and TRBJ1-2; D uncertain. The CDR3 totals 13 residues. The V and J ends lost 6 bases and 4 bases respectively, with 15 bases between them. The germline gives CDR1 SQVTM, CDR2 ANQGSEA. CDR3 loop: CSVPEPSSYGYTF. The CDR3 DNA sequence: TGCAGCGTCCCGGAGCCTTCAAGCTATGGCTACACCTTC.

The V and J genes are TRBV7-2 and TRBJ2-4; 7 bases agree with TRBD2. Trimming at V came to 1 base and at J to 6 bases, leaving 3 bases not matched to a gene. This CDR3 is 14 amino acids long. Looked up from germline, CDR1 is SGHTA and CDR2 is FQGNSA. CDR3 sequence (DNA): TGTGCCAGCAGCTTAGTGTCGGGGGGAAACATTCAGTACTTC. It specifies CASSLVSGGNIQYF. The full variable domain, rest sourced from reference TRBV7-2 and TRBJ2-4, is GAGVSQSPSNKVTEKGKDVELRCDPISGHTALYWYRQSLGQGLEFLIYFQGNSAPDKSGLPSDRFSAERTGGSVSTLTIQRTQQEDSAVYLCASSLVSGGNIQYFGAGTRLSVL.

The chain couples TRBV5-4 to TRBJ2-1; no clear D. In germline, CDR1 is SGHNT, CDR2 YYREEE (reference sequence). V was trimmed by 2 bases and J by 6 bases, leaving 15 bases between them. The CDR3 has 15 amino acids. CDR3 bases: TGTGCCAGCAGCTTCCTTAGTAGTGCTGTCAATGAGCAGTTCTTC. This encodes CASSFLSSAVNEQFF.

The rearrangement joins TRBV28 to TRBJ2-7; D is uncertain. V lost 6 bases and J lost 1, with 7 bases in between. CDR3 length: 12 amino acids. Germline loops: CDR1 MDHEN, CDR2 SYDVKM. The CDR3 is CASRGRSYEQYF. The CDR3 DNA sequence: TGTGCCAGCAGAGGACGGTCCTACGAGCAGTACTTC.

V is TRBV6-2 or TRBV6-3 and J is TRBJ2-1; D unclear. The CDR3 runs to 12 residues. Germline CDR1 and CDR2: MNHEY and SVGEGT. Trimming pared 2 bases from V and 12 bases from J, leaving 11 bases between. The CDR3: CASSYILRAQFF. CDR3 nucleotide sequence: TGTGCCAGCAGTTACATACTGCGTGCGCAGTTCTTC.

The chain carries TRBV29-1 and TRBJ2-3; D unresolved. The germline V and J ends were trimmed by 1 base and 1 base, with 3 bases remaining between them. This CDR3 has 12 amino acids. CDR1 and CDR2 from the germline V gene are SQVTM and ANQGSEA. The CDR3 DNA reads TGCAGCGTTGAAGGGGGCACAGATACGCAGTATTTT. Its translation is CSVEGGTDTQYF.

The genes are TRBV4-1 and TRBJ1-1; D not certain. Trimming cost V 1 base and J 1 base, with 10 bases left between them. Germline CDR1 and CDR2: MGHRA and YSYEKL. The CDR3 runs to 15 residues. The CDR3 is CASSQAAVRNTEAFF. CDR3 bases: TGCGCCAGCAGCCAAGCAGCCGTCAGGAACACTGAAGCTTTCTTT.

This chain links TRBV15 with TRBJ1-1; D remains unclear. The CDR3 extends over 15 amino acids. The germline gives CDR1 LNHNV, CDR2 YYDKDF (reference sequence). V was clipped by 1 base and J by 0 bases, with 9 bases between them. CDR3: CATSRVPDLNTEAFF. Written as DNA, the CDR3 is TGTGCCACCAGCAGAGTACCCGACTTGAACACTGAAGCTTTCTTT.